These 29 T cell receptor beta chains originate from one sample sequenced in a study of T cell clones after liver transplantation. Data came from immunoSEQ multiplex PCR; TCRdb stores just in-frame clones and leaves some out. The table includes some 120,000 clones, 75% to 95% detected once. Here the sequenced sample was CD4+ T cells from blood, taken 12 months after liver transplant. These receptors were obtained from a human patient who received a liver transplant. The T cells may partly be graft donor cells.

Here the CDR3 reads CASMDPGRYGYTF. CDR3 nucleotide sequence: TGTGCCAGCATGGACCCGGGACGCTATGGCTACACCTTC. This chain links TRBV27 with TRBJ1-2; the D gene is possibly TRBD1 (5 bases). The germline V and J ends were trimmed by 7 bases and 4 bases, with 13 bases remaining between them. The CDR3 is 13 residues long. Germline V gene lookup returns CDR1 MNHEY and CDR2 SMNVEV (reference sequence).

The rearrangement uses TRBV4-3 and TRBJ2-1, with a possible D match to TRBD2 (5 bases). Looked up from germline, CDR1 is LGHNA and CDR2 is YSLEER. The length of the CDR3 is 13 residues. The V gene lost 0 bases and the J gene lost 15 bases, with 15 bases spanning the gap. CDR3 sequence: CASSQDLRAGPFF. The CDR3 nucleotides are TGCGCCAGCAGCCAAGATTTGAGGGCCGGTCCGTTCTTC.

The chain is built from TRBV2 and TRBJ2-3, with D possibly being TRBD1 (5 bases). The CDR3 runs to 14 residues. V was trimmed by 6 bases and J by 3 bases, leaving 13 bases between them. Germline CDR1 and CDR2: SNHLY and FYNNEI. This chain's CDR3 is CASRDSGHTDTQYF. DNA for the CDR3: TGTGCCAGCAGGGATTCAGGACATACAGATACGCAGTATTTT.

CDR3 nucleotides: TGTGCCAGCAGCTTATCTCCGGGAGGCACCGGGGAGCTGTTTTTT. It codes for CASSLSPGGTGELFF. The chain combines TRBV7-3 with TRBJ2-2; 7 nucleotides match TRBD2. Per germline, CDR1 SGHTA and CDR2 FQGTGA. The CDR3 is made up of 15 amino acids. The trim removed 2 bases at V and 4 bases at J, leaving 4 bases unmatched.

This clone was observed a few times. The chain has TRBV7-8 and TRBJ1-1; D gene ambiguous. Per the germline V gene, CDR1 is SGHVS and CDR2 is FQNEAQ. The CDR3 is made up of 16 amino acids. V shed 5 bases and J shed 0 bases, with 16 bases lying between them. As DNA, the CDR3 is TGTGCCAGCAGCAGAGGAACTGCCGCTATGAACACTGAAGCTTTCTTT. Translated: CASSRGTAAMNTEAFF.

The chain joins TRBV5-4 to TRBJ1-1; D is possibly TRBD1 (6 bases). The V end was cut by 4 bases, the J end by 1 base, with 14 bases between. Germline V gene sequence: CDR1 SGHNT, CDR2 YYREEE (reference sequence). The CDR3 has 15 amino acids. CDR3 in amino acids: CASSGPQDRNTEAFF. For the CDR3, the DNA is TGTGCCAGCAGCGGGCCCCAGGACAGGAACACTGAAGCTTTCTTT.

In this sample, this clone turned up once. V and J are TRBV29-1 and TRBJ1-1; 7 nucleotides line up with TRBD1. J was trimmed by 3 bases and V by 6 bases; bases with no gene match: 10. This CDR3 spans 14 amino acids. Per germline, CDR1 SQVTM and CDR2 ANQGSEA. CDR3 nucleotide sequence: TGCAGCGTGGTGACAGGGTCCATGGACACTGAAGCTTTCTTT. Translation: CSVVTGSMDTEAFF. Variable domain in full (rest from reference TRBV29-1 and TRBJ1-1): SAVISQKPSRDICQRGTSLTIQCQVDSQVTMMFWYRQQPGQSLTLIATANQGSEATYESGFVIDKFPISRPNLTFSTLTVSNMSPEDSSIYLCSVVTGSMDTEAFFGQGTRLTVV.

This sequence joins TRBV11-3 and TRBJ2-1, with D tentatively TRBD1 (6 bases). Per the germline V gene, CDR1 is SGHNT and CDR2 is YENEEA. The V gene lost 5 bases and the J gene lost 4 bases, with 21 bases spanning the gap. The CDR3 is 17 residues long. The CDR3 loop reads CASSDLPGQGRYNEQFF. For the CDR3, the DNA is TGTGCCAGCAGCGACCTGCCGGGACAAGGTCGTTACAATGAGCAGTTCTTC.

The chain links TRBV19 to TRBJ2-3, with no clear D. Between the trimmed V and J ends, which lost 1 base and 0 bases, there was a span of 5 bases. CDR1 is LNHDA and CDR2 is SQIVND in the germline V gene (reference sequence). This CDR3 has 14 residues. The CDR3 DNA sequence: TGTGCCAGTAGTATAGCCCATAGCACAGATACGCAGTATTTT. Encoded protein: CASSIAHSTDTQYF.

V is TRBV7-8 and J is TRBJ1-5; D might be TRBD1 (6 bases). The germline V and J ends were trimmed by 5 bases and 3 bases, with 14 bases remaining between them. Germline CDR1 is SGHVS and CDR2 is FQNEAQ. The CDR3 runs to 15 residues. The CDR3 sequence: CASSPQGQYNQPQHF. CDR3 DNA sequence: TGTGCCAGCAGCCCCCAGGGACAATACAATCAGCCCCAGCATTTT.

This clone was recorded once. The gene calls are TRBV5-1 and TRBJ2-2; D perhaps matches TRBD1 (6 bases). Deletions cut 6 bases from V and 1 base from J, with 16 bases between. This CDR3 is 16 amino acids long. Germline-derived CDR1 and CDR2 are SGHRS and YFSETQ. CDR3 protein: CASTPQGGVNTGELFF. The CDR3 coding sequence is TGCGCCAGCACCCCCCAAGGGGGAGTGAACACCGGGGAGCTGTTTTTT.

J is TRBJ2-7 and V is TRBV5-1, with TRBD2 as a possible D gene (6 bases). Germline CDR1 reads SGHRS; CDR2 reads YFSETQ. The CDR3 spans 15 residues. V lost 0 bases, J lost 2 bases, and 12 bases lay in between. DNA of the CDR3: TGCGCCAGCAGCTTGGTTGCGGGACCTACCTACGAGCAGTACTTC. This gives the protein CASSLVAGPTYEQYF.

As to this clone: At the DNA level, this CDR3 is encoded by other sequences in the same sample as well. This chain links TRBV7-2 with TRBJ1-3; D not resolved. Trimming shortened V by 1 base and J by 1 base, and 5 bases separated the two germline ends. From germline, CDR1 is SGHTA and CDR2 FQGNSA. This CDR3 comprises 14 residues. As DNA, the CDR3 is TGTGCCAGCAGCTTAGTGGGATCTGGAAACACCATATATTTT. This sequence encodes CASSLVGSGNTIYF.

This chain connects TRBV9 to TRBJ2-3, with 10 bases matching TRBD2. The CDR3 is 15 amino acids. The germline V gene encodes CDR1 SGDLS and CDR2 YYNGEE. J was trimmed by 6 bases and V by 2 bases; bases with no gene match: 6. The CDR3 nucleotides are TGTGCCAGCAGCGTTTCTAGCGGGAGTTATGATACGCAGTATTTT. Translating gives CASSVSSGSYDTQYF.

The chain joins TRBV11-2 to TRBJ2-3; D is uncertain. V lost 3 bases and J 4 bases, leaving 8 bases between the germline ends. From germline, CDR1 is SGHAT and CDR2 FQNNGV. CDR3 length equals 13 residues. CDR3 region: CASSFWSPDTQYF. Written as DNA, the CDR3 is TGTGCCAGCAGCTTTTGGTCCCCAGATACGCAGTATTTT.

The chain uses TRBV6-1 and TRBJ1-2; D is ambiguous. Germline V gene data show CDR1 as MNHNS and CDR2 as SASEGT. The CDR3 consists of 13 residues. The V gene lost 8 bases and the J gene lost 1 base, with 11 bases spanning the gap. Here the CDR3 reads CASEGSYNYGYTF. The DNA for the CDR3 is TGTGCCAGCGAGGGATCTTATAACTATGGCTACACCTTC.

V usage is TRBV2 and J usage is TRBJ2-7; 7 nucleotides align to TRBD1. Germline CDR1 is SNHLY and CDR2 is FYNNEI. CDR3 length equals 14 residues. Losses at the gene ends were 5 bases for V and 2 bases for J; bases not matched to a gene: 6. The CDR3 region has the DNA TGTGCCAGCAGTTCGGGACAGCTCCCCTACGAGCAGTACTTC. Encoded protein: CASSSGQLPYEQYF.

The J gene is TRBJ1-2, the V gene TRBV6-5; D is unresolved. The CDR3 is 12 residues long. V lost 6 bases to trimming and J lost 5 bases, with 10 bases between them. CDR1 MNHEY and CDR2 SVGAGI come from the germline V gene. The CDR3 protein is CASRRRGYGYTF. CDR3 sequence (DNA): TGTGCCAGCAGACGGCGCGGTTATGGCTACACCTTC.

In DNA form, the CDR3 reads TGTGCCAGCAGAGGGACAGGGACCTACGAGCAGTACTTC. Translation gives CASRGTGTYEQYF. J is TRBJ2-7 and V is TRBV2; 9 bases fit TRBD1. The V and J ends lost 6 bases and 2 bases, in that order; junction bases with no gene match: 2. This CDR3 is 13 amino acids long. The germline V gene encodes CDR1 SNHLY and CDR2 FYNNEI.

The rearrangement joins TRBV5-6 to TRBJ1-3, with D uncertain. Trimming removed 2 bases at V and 0 bases at J, with 9 bases between. Germline V lookup: CDR1 SGHDT, CDR2 YYEEEE. The CDR3 loop spans 15 amino acids. CDR3 in DNA: TGTGCCAGCAGCTTAGGAGGGTTCTCTGGAAACACCATATATTTT. Translated: CASSLGGFSGNTIYF.

This chain links TRBV5-6 with TRBJ1-3; D unclear. CDR1 SGHDT and CDR2 YYEEEE come from the germline V gene. Trimming cost V 7 bases and J 0 bases, with 23 bases left between them. The CDR3 has 18 residues. DNA of the CDR3: TGTGCCAGCGGGCTGGGGAGTTTGCCAAGCCTCTCTGGAAACACCATATATTTT. It specifies CASGLGSLPSLSGNTIYF.

The chain couples TRBV5-1 to TRBJ1-1, with 8 bases matching TRBD1. This CDR3 has 16 amino acids. CDR1 is SGHRS and CDR2 is YFSETQ in the germline V gene. J gave up 4 bases and V 3 bases, and 11 bases lay outside the gene matches. Written as DNA, the CDR3 is TGCGCCAGCAGCTCACACAGGGGGATGTGGGTCACTGAAGCTTTCTTT. Translation: CASSSHRGMWVTEAFF.

V is TRBV6-5 and J is TRBJ1-2; TRBD1 aligns across 8 bases. V was clipped by 6 bases and J by 8 bases; unmatched bases: 11. CDR1 is MNHEY, CDR2 SVGAGI, per germline. The CDR3 covers 14 residues. CDR3 sequence reads: CASSPLSGGWGYTF. The CDR3 nucleotides read TGTGCCAGCAGCCCACTATCAGGGGGCTGGGGCTACACCTTC.

The chain is built from TRBV5-4 and TRBJ1-1; D remains unclear. Germline V gene lookup returns CDR1 SGHNT and CDR2 YYREEE (reference sequence). The CDR3 spans 15 residues. V lost 4 bases, J lost 1 base, and 14 bases lay in between. The CDR3 sequence: CASSHPSRTNTEAFF. CDR3 coding DNA: TGTGCCAGCAGCCACCCCTCCAGGACGAACACTGAAGCTTTCTTT.

The chain carries TRBV7-9 and TRBJ1-5; D gene ambiguous. The V and J ends lost 1 base and 2 bases respectively, with 9 bases between them. Germline V gene lookup returns CDR1 SEHNR and CDR2 FQNEAQ (reference sequence). This CDR3 has 15 amino acids. CDR3 nucleotide sequence: TGTGCCAGCAGCTTAGATGTGGCGGGCAATCAGCCCCAGCATTTT. Residues: CASSLDVAGNQPQHF. Complete variable domain (other parts from reference TRBV7-9 and TRBJ1-5): DTGVSQNPRHKITKRGQNVTFRCDPISEHNRLYWYRQTLGQGPEFLTYFQNEAQLEKSRLLSDRFSAERPKGSFSTLEIQRTEQGDSAMYLCASSLDVAGNQPQHFGDGTRLSIL.

The chain carries TRBV6-6 and TRBJ2-1; 11 bases map to TRBD2. With V trimmed by 6 bases and J by 6 bases, 4 bases remained unmatched. Germline-derived CDR1 and CDR2 are MNHNY and SVGAGI (reference sequence). The CDR3 is 14 amino acids. For the CDR3, the DNA is TGTGCCAGCAGCAGCGGGACTAGCGGCAATGAGCAGTTCTTC. Its protein is CASSSGTSGNEQFF.

This sequence joins TRBV9 and TRBJ2-7; tentative D call: TRBD2 (6 bases). V lost 4 bases, J lost 12 bases, and 23 bases lay in between. Looked up from germline, CDR1 is SGDLS and CDR2 is YYNGEE. The CDR3 is made up of 14 amino acids. In DNA form, the CDR3 reads TGTGCCAGCAGCCTAGACCCCCAGACTAGAGTGCCGTACTTC. It is translated as CASSLDPQTRVPYF.

This clone was detected only once. This chain connects TRBV5-1 to TRBJ2-7; possible D gene TRBD1, 5 bases. The CDR3 consists of 14 residues. In germline, CDR1 is SGHRS, CDR2 YFSETQ. Between the trimmed V and J ends, which lost 4 bases and 2 bases, there was a span of 13 bases. Written as DNA, the CDR3 is TGCGCCAGCAGCGCGGCACAGGCGACCTACGAGCAGTACTTC. It specifies CASSAAQATYEQYF.

The J gene is TRBJ1-1, the V gene TRBV19; D is unclear. Germline assignment: CDR1 LNHDA and CDR2 SQIVND (reference sequence). Trimming shortened V by 1 base and J by 1 base, and 7 bases separated the two germline ends. The CDR3 runs to 14 residues. The chain's CDR3 is CASSIGHRNTEAFF. The CDR3 nucleotides are TGTGCCAGTAGTATAGGTCACCGGAACACTGAAGCTTTCTTT.